The clone carrying this T cell receptor beta chain was seen only a few times. The V gene end was trimmed by 4 bases and the J gene end by 6 bases; junction bases not matched to a gene: 13. CDR3 size: 17 residues. Germline V gene data show CDR1 as SGHVS and CDR2 as FQNEAQ. This record belongs to a study of blood T cells in healthy people across ages. Alongside a J-beta primer mix, a sample-barcoded 5' primer served in a second PCR lasting about 6 to 11 cycles. Using its own MiXCR run on the 5' RACE reads, TCRdb lists one record per CDR3 protein. Among hundreds of thousands of distinct CDR3 sequences listed, less than 35% were seen once.

This clonotype was obtained from a woman over 75 in good health. Sequences were obtained from blood. The chain recombines TRBV7-8 with TRBJ1-5; 9 bases align to TRBD1. The CDR3 sequence is CASSSDLTGGEGQPQHF. CDR3 sequence (DNA): TGTGCCAGCAGCTCCGATCTAACAGGGGGCGAAGGTCAGCCCCAGCATTTT.